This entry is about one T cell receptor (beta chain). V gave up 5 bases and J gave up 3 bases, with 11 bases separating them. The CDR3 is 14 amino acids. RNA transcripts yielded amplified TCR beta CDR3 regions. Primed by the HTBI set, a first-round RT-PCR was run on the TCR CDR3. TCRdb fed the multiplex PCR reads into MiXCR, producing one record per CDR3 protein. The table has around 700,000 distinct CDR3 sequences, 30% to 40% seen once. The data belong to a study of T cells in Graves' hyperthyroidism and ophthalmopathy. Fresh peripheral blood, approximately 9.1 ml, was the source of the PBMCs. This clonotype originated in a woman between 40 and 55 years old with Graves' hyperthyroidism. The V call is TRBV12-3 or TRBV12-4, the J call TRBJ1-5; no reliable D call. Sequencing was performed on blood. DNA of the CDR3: TGTGCCAGCAGTCACCGGGCCAACAATCAGCCCCAGCATTTT. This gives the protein CASSHRANNQPQHF.